The 6 T cell receptor beta chains below come from one sample, sequenced in a study of blood T cell repertoires in COVID-19. Data came from immunoSEQ multiplex PCR; TCRdb stores just in-frame clones and leaves some out. The sample lists about 190,000 clones, roughly four fifths occurring once. Sequenced: peripheral blood. The source of these receptors is a man younger than 45 with active or convalescent COVID-19.

The J gene is TRBJ2-7, the V gene TRBV18; D perhaps matches TRBD1 (5 bases). The CDR3 has 13 amino acids. CDR1 and CDR2 (germline): KGHSH, LQKENI. The V and J ends lost 6 bases and 3 bases respectively, with 12 bases between them. The CDR3 reads CASSEQGGYEQYF. The DNA of the CDR3 is TGTGCCAGCTCCGAGCAGGGTGGCTACGAGCAGTACTTC.

The chain combines TRBV27 with TRBJ1-5; 10 bases map to TRBD1. With V trimmed by 4 bases and J by 6 bases, 6 bases remained unmatched. The CDR3 extends over 15 amino acids. Looked up from germline, CDR1 is MNHEY and CDR2 is SMNVEV (reference sequence). The CDR3 spells CASSSATGGGQPQHF. The CDR3 DNA sequence: TGTGCCAGCAGTTCTGCGACAGGGGGCGGTCAGCCCCAGCATTTT.

CDR3 sequence reads: CASSVGGRAADTQYF. The CDR3 DNA sequence: TGTGCCAGCAGCGTAGGGGGGAGGGCCGCAGATACGCAGTATTTT. This chain connects TRBV9 to TRBJ2-3, with 7 bases lining up with TRBD2. The length of the CDR3 is 15 residues. J gave up 4 bases and V 0 bases, and 5 bases lay outside the gene matches. Germline V gives CDR1 SGDLS, CDR2 YYNGEE.

V gene TRBV27 combines with J gene TRBJ2-7, with 10 bases identical to TRBD2. The CDR3 sequence is 13 residues long. Germline lookup yields CDR1 MNHEY and CDR2 SMNVEV (reference sequence). V was pared by 10 bases and J by 0 bases, with 3 bases of the junction left unmatched. The CDR3 reads CATLAGDSYEQYF. For the CDR3, the DNA is TGTGCCACCCTAGCGGGAGACTCCTACGAGCAGTACTTC.

The chain employs TRBV25-1 and TRBJ2-5; 10 positions match TRBD2. In germline, CDR1 is MGHDK, CDR2 SYGVNS. The trim removed 3 bases at V and 0 bases at J, leaving 4 bases unmatched. The CDR3 has 16 amino acids. In DNA form, the CDR3 reads TGTGCCAGCAGTGATCTGGGGACTAGCGACCAAGAGACCCAGTACTTC. It translates to CASSDLGTSDQETQYF.

The rearrangement uses TRBV7-8 and TRBJ1-1; 10 bases align to TRBD1. The CDR3 runs 17 residues. J was trimmed by 7 bases and V by 4 bases; bases with no gene match: 15. CDR1 is SGHVS, CDR2 FQNEAQ, per germline. CDR3 nucleotides: TGTGCCAGCAGCTCGCACCGGGACAGGGGACCCAGTGATGAAGCTTTCTTT. It yields the protein CASSSHRDRGPSDEAFF. Looking up the rest from reference TRBV7-8 and TRBJ1-1 gives the full variable domain: GAGVSQSPRYKVAKRGQDVALRCDPISGHVSLFWYQQALGQGPEFLTYFQNEAQLDKSGLPSDRFFAERPEGSVSTLKIQRTQQEDSAVYLCASSSHRDRGPSDEAFFGQGTRLTVV.